The clone carrying this TCR beta chain was counted only a few times. In germline, CDR1 is DFQATT, CDR2 SNEGSKA (reference sequence). The length of the CDR3 is 13 residues. Between the trimmed V and J ends, which lost 1 base and 1 base, there was a span of 7 bases. This sample was taken from a study of T cells in Graves' hyperthyroidism and ophthalmopathy. Using RNA transcripts as the source, TCR beta CDR3 regions were amplified. A first-round RT-PCR of the TCR CDR3 used the HTBI primer set. TCRdb reprocessed the multiplex PCR reads with MiXCR, giving one entry per CDR3 protein. The data contain approximately 610,000 distinct CDR3 sequences, 15% to 20% of them singletons.

The chain combines TRBV20-1 with TRBJ1-1, with D possibly being TRBD1 (5 bases). Sequencing was carried out using blood. This TCR came from a woman aged 18-29 years with Graves' hyperthyroidism. CDR3 bases: TGCAGTGCTAGAGGGGGGTGGAACACTGAAGCTTTCTTT. It is translated as CSARGGWNTEAFF.